These T cell receptor beta chains were read from a single sample in a study of T cells after yellow fever vaccination. From the 5' RACE reads, TCRdb called clonotypes with MiXCR, one entry per CDR3 protein. The table includes fewer than 350,000 distinct CDR3 sequences, 3.6% detected once. This specimen was PBMCs, taken on the day of the yellow fever booster vaccination. These receptors all stem from a young man who received the YFV17D yellow fever vaccine. Each CDR3 is given with its conserved first and last residue.

>TRBV6-1|TRBJ1-6
CASSEAGGWDSPLHF
>TRBV20-1|TRBJ1-6
CSADRGPQGSPLHF
>TRBV11-2|TRBJ1-1
CASSLTGGVEAFF
>TRBV15|TRBJ1-5
CATSRDVAGPSNQPQHF
>TRBV9|TRBJ1-3
CASSPWTGTLSGNTIYF
>TRBV20-1|TRBJ2-5
CSARDVGGQETQYF
>TRBV11-2|TRBJ2-7
CASSFGGRTGVDEQYF
>TRBV7-3|TRBJ2-3
CASSALGESTDTQYF
>TRBV29-1|TRBJ1-2
CSSYGGTVYGYTF
>TRBV6-5|TRBJ2-5
CASSLAGGSETQYF
>TRBV15|TRBJ2-3
CATSKPGPMGSAQYF
>TRBV10-3|TRBJ1-6
CATTGTVGSPLHF
>TRBV7-2|TRBJ2-1
CASSPRTGAFPSQVF
>TRBV15|TRBJ1-4
CATSRDQREKLFF
>TRBV5-1|TRBJ1-2
CASSLGPSSGGAYGYTF
>TRBV5-1|TRBJ2-7
CASRGQGDYEQYF
>TRBV4-3|TRBJ1-2
CASSQDRSAGGGYGYTF
>TRBV6-5|TRBJ2-6
CASNSPGANVLTF
>TRBV20-1|TRBJ2-2
CSASRNTGELFF
>TRBV6-2/TRBV6-3|TRBJ2-1
CASSYLGTPNEQFF
>TRBV12-3/TRBV12-4|TRBJ2-1
CASSLPPHRVPPNEQFF
>TRBV6-5|TRBJ2-3
CASIQASGGSNTQYF
>TRBV20-1|TRBJ2-4
CSARGQGGSAKNIQYF
>TRBV5-1|TRBJ1-2
CASSDSYNYGYTF
>TRBV5-1|TRBJ2-1
CASSTQAHPGQGTNEQFF
>TRBV7-3|TRBJ2-5
CASSRQGAILETQYF
>TRBV12-3/TRBV12-4|TRBJ1-2
CASSRGTATGMWGYTF
>TRBV18|TRBJ2-2
CASSSGTSSRELFF
>TRBV15|TRBJ1-2
CATSRDSLAGHYGYTF
>TRBV12-3/TRBV12-4|TRBJ1-6
CASSFGANSPLHF
>TRBV18|TRBJ1-3
CASSRSDPSSGNTIYF
>TRBV6-2/TRBV6-3|TRBJ2-2
CASSYRGNTGELFF
>TRBV7-3|TRBJ2-7
CASSLNGGNEQYF
>TRBV7-2|TRBJ2-4
CASSLAAMNIQYF
>TRBV6-2/TRBV6-3|TRBJ2-6
CASQTGANVLTF
>TRBV20-1|TRBJ1-2
CSALDLTAPYGYTF
>TRBV6-5|TRBJ1-2
CASSNAGQNTF
>TRBV15|TRBJ1-2
CATSREGGRTYGYTF
>TRBV12-3/TRBV12-4|TRBJ1-2
CASRAGSYGYTF
>TRBV29-1|TRBJ1-1
CSVNRRLMNTEAFF